This paragraph reports one T cell receptor (beta chain). The target antigen is unknown. The sample comes from a study of shared clonotypes between healthy human individuals. Study context: Each donor had three CD4 naive, three CD4 memory, two CD8 naive and one CD8 memory plate. Findings of the study overall: Sampling covered blood only; tissue repertoires likely differ. Non-shared clonotypes displayed generation probabilities falling below those of clonotypes present in all four donors.

Researchers divided each subset's genomic DNA evenly across several immunoSEQ plates. Using immunoSEQ multiplex PCR, the repertoire was profiled, and TCRdb retains in-frame clones only, with some absent. This table holds 600,000 or so clones, more than 95% found once. Naive-designated CD8 cells lacked CD45RO, were positively enriched for CCR7, and omitted terminally differentiated effector memory CD45RA+ cells. Germline V gene lookup returns CDR1 SEHNR and CDR2 FQNEAQ (reference sequence). Trimming shortened V by 4 bases and J by 3 bases, and 19 bases separated the two germline ends. The CDR3 loop spans 16 amino acids.

This chain uses TRBV7-9 with TRBJ2-7, with D possibly called TRBD1 or TRBD2 (5 bases each). This receptor was identified in a man between 25 and 39 years old in good health. Sequencing used naive CD8+ T cells sorted from blood. CDR3 in amino acids: CASSSSKDTRSYEQYF. Written as DNA, the CDR3 is TGTGCCAGCAGCTCTAGCAAGGACACCCGGAGCTACGAGCAGTACTTC.